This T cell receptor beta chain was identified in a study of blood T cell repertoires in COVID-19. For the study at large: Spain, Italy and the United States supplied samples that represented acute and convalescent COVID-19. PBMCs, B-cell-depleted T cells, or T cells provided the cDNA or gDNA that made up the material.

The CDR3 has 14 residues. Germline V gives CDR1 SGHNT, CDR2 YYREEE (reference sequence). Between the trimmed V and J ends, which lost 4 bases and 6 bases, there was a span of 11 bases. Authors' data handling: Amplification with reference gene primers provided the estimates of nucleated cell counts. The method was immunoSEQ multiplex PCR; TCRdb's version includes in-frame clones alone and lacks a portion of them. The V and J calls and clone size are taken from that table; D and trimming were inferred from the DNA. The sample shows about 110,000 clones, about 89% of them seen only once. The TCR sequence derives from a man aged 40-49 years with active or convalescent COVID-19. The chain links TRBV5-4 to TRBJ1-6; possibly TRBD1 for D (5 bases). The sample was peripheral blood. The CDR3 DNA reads TGTGCCAGCAGCGAGACAGTAGTTAATTCACCCCTCCACTTT. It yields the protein CASSETVVNSPLHF.